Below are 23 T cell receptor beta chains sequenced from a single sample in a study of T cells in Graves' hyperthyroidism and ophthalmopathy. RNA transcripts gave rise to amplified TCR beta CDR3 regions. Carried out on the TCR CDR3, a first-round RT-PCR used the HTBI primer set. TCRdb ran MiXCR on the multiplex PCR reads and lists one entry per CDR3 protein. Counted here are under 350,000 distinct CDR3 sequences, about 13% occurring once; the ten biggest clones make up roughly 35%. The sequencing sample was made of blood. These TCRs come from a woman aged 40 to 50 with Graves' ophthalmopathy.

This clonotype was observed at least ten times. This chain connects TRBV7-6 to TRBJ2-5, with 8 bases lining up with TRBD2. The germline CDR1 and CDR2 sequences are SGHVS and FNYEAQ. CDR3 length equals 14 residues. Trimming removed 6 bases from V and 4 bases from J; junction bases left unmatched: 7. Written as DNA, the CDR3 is TGTGCCAGCAGTCATAGCGGGGCTTCAGAGACCCAGTACTTC. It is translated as CASSHSGASETQYF.

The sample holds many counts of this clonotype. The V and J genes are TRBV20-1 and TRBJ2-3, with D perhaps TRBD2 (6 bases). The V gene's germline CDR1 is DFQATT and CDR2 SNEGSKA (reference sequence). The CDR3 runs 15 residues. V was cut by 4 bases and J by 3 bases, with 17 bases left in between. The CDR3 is CSATPMRGVTDTQYF. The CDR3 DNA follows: TGCAGTGCTACCCCTATGCGGGGAGTTACAGATACGCAGTATTTT.

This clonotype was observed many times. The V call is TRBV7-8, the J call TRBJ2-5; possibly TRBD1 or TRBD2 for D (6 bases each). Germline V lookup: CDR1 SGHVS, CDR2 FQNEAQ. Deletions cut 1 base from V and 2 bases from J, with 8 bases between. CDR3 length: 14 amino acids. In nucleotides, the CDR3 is TGTGCCAGCAGCTTAGGCGGGACACAAGAGACCCAGTACTTC. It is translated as CASSLGGTQETQYF. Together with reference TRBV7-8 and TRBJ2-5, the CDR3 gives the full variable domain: GAGVSQSPRYKVAKRGQDVALRCDPISGHVSLFWYQQALGQGPEFLTYFQNEAQLDKSGLPSDRFFAERPEGSVSTLKIQRTQQEDSAVYLCASSLGGTQETQYFGPGTRLLVL.

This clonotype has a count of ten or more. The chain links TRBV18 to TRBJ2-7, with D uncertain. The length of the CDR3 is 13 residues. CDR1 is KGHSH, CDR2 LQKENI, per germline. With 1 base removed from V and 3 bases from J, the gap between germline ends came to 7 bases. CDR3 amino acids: CASSPREHYEQYF. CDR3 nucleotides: TGTGCCAGCTCACCACGTGAGCACTACGAGCAGTACTTC.

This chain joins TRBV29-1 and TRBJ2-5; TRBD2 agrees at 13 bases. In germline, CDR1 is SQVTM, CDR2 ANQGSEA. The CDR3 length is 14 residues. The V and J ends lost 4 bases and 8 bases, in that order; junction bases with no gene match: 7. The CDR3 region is CSVGTSGGLGTQYF. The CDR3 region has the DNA TGCAGCGTTGGGACTAGCGGGGGCTTAGGCACCCAGTACTTC. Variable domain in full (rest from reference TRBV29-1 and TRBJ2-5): SAVISQKPSRDICQRGTSLTIQCQVDSQVTMMFWYRQQPGQSLTLIATANQGSEATYESGFVIDKFPISRPNLTFSTLTVSNMSPEDSSIYLCSVGTSGGLGTQYFGPGTRLLVL.

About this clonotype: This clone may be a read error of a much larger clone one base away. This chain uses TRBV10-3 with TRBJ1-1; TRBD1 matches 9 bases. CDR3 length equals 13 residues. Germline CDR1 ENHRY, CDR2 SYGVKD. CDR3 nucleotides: TGTGCCGTCAGAGGACAGGGGTCCACTGAAGCTTTCTTT. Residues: CAVRGQGSTEAFF.

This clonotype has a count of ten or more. The CDR3 coding sequence is TGTGCCAGCAGTGCCTTCGCGGGATCGCCCAAAAACATTCAGTACTTC. Amino acids: CASSAFAGSPKNIQYF. The chain couples TRBV2 to TRBJ2-4, with D perhaps TRBD2 (6 bases). The germline V and J ends were trimmed by 4 bases and 2 bases, with 15 bases remaining between them. Germline assignment: CDR1 SNHLY and CDR2 FYNNEI. The CDR3 contains 16 residues.

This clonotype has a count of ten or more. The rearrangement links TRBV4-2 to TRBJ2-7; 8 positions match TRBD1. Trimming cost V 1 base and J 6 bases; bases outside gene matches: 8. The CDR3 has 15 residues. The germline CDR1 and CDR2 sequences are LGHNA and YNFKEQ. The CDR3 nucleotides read TGTGCCAGCAGCCAAGGGACAGGGAGAATATCCGAGCAGTACTTC. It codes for CASSQGTGRISEQYF.

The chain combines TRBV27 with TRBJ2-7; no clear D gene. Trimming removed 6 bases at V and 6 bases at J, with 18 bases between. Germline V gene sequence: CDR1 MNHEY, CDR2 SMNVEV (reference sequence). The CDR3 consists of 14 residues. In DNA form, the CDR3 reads TGTGCCAGCAGCCCCTGGTCCTTGAGTGGCGAGCAGTACTTC. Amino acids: CASSPWSLSGEQYF.

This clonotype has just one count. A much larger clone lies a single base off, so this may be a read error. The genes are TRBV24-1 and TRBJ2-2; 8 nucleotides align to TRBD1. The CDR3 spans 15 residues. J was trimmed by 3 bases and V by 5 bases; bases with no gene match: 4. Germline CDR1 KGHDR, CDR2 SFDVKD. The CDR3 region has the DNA TGTGCCACCAGTGTATCGACAGGGGACACCGGGGAGCTGTTTTTT. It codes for CATSVSTGDTGELFF.

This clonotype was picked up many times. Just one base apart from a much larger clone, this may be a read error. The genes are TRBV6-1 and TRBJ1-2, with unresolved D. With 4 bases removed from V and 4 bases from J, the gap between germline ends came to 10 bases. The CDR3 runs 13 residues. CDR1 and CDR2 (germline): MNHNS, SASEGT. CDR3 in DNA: TGTGCCAGCAGTGTTGAGGAGAGCTATGGCTACACCTTC. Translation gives CASSVEESYGYTF.

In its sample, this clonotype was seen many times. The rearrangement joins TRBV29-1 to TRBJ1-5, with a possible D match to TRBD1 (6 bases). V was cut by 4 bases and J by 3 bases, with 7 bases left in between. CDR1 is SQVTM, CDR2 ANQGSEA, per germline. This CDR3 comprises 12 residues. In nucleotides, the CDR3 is TGCAGCGTTGGGGGACACAATCAGCCCCAGCATTTT. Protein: CSVGGHNQPQHF.

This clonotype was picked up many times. The CDR3 loop is CASSYTNPSETQYF. CDR3 bases: TGTGCCAGCAGTTATACAAATCCGTCCGAGACCCAGTACTTC. The chain couples TRBV12-3 or TRBV12-4 to TRBJ2-5; D ambiguous. V was cut by 4 bases and J by 5 bases, with 14 bases left in between. The CDR3 contains 14 residues.

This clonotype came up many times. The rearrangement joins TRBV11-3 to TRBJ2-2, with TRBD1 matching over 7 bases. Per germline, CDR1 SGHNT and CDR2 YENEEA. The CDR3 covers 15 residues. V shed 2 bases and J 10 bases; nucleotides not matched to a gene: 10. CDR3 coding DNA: TGTGCCAGCAGCTTATTTTCGACAGGGCGTCCGGAGCTGTTTTTT. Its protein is CASSLFSTGRPELFF.

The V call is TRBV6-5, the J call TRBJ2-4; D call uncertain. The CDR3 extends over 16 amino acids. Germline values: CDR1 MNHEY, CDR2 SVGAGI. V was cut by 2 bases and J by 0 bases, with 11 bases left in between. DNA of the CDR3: TGTGCCAGCAGTTACGACACAATACTAGCCAAAAACATTCAGTACTTC. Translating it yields CASSYDTILAKNIQYF.

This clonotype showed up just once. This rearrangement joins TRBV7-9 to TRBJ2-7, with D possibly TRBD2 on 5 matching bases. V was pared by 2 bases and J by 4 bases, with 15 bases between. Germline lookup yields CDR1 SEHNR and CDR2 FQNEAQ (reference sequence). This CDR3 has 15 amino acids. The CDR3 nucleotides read TGTGCCAGCAGCTTACATGCGGGTGGCGGTTACGAGCAGTACTTC. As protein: CASSLHAGGGYEQYF.

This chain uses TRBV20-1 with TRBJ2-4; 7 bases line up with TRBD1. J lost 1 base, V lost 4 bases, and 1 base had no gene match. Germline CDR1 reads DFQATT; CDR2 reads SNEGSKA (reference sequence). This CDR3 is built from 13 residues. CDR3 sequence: CSATTGAKNIQYF. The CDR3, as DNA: TGCAGTGCTACGACAGGGGCCAAAAACATTCAGTACTTC.

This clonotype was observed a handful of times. CDR3 in amino acids: CATSKGTASGNTIYF. CDR3 bases: TGTGCCACCAGCAAAGGGACAGCCTCTGGAAACACCATATATTTT. The chain combines TRBV15 with TRBJ1-3; 7 bases fit TRBD1. In germline, CDR1 is LNHNV, CDR2 YYDKDF (reference sequence). Trimming cost V 4 bases and J 0 bases; bases outside gene matches: 3. There are 15 residues in the CDR3.

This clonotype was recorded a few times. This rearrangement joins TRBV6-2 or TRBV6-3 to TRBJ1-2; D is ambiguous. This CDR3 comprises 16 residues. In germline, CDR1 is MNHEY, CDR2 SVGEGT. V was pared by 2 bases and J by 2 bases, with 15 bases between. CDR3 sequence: CASSYAGMLGNYGYTF. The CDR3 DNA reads TGTGCCAGCAGTTACGCAGGAATGTTAGGGAACTATGGCTACACCTTC.

CDR3 bases: TGTGCCAGCAGAACCGGTGGAGGGAACTCTGGGGCCAACGTCCTGACTTTC. Translated: CASRTGGGNSGANVLTF. V gene TRBV25-1 combines with J gene TRBJ2-6; the D gene is possibly TRBD2 (6 bases). This CDR3 comprises 17 residues. Looked up from germline, CDR1 is MGHDK and CDR2 is SYGVNS. V lost 6 bases and J 0 bases, leaving 15 bases between the germline ends. The complete variable domain, with remaining parts taken from reference TRBV25-1 and TRBJ2-6, reads EADIYQTPRYLVIGTGKKITLECSQTMGHDKMYWYQQDPGMELHLIHYSYGVNSTEKGDLSSESTVSRIRTEHFPLTLESARPSHTSQYLCASRTGGGNSGANVLTFGAGSRLTVL.

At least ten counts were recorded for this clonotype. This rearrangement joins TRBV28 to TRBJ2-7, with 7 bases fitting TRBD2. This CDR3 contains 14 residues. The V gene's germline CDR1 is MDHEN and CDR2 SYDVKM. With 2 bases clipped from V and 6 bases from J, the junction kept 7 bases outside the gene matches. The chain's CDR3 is CASSLGGLEGEQYF. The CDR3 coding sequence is TGTGCCAGCAGTTTAGGTGGACTAGAGGGCGAGCAGTACTTC.

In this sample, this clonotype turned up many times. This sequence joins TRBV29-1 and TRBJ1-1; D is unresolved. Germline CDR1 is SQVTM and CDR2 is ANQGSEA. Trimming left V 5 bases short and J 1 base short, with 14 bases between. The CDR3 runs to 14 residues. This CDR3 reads CSVFTSTWNTEAFF. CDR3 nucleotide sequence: TGCAGCGTTTTCACTTCTACATGGAACACTGAAGCTTTCTTT. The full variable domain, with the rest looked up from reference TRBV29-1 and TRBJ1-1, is SAVISQKPSRDICQRGTSLTIQCQVDSQVTMMFWYRQQPGQSLTLIATANQGSEATYESGFVIDKFPISRPNLTFSTLTVSNMSPEDSSIYLCSVFTSTWNTEAFFGQGTRLTVV.

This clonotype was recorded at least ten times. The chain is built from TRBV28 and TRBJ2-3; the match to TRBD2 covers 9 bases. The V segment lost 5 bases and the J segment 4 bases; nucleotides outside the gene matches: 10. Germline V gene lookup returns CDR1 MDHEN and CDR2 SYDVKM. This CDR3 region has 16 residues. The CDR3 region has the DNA TGTGCCAGCAGTCCTATAGGGGCTAGCGGGGCAGATACGCAGTATTTT. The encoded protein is CASSPIGASGADTQYF.